A selection of T cell receptor beta chains follows, all from one sample in a study of T cells after yellow fever vaccination. MiXCR was run by TCRdb on the 5' RACE reads, yielding one entry per CDR3 protein. The data show about 300,000 distinct CDR3 sequences, 7.5% to 9.5% seen once. Sequences were derived from CD4+ T cells sorted from PBMCs, sampled 5 days after the yellow fever booster vaccination. Receptor source: a man aged 18 to 29 who received the YFV17D yellow fever vaccine. CDR3s include the opening cysteine and the closing phenylalanine or tryptophan. The D gene is left open where the match is weak. Rows may omit the clone size; those that give it use once, few, many or a size class.

v_call,clone_size,j_call,d_call,cdr3_nt,cdr3_aa
TRBV5-1,NA,TRBJ2-7,TRBD1,TGCGCCAGCAGCCTACTTTCGGGGACAGACGAGCAGTACTTC,CASSLLSGTDEQYF
TRBV4-1,NA,TRBJ1-1,NA,TGCGCCAGCAGCCACACGGGCTCTAGAAGGGATGAGGCTTTCTTT,CASSHTGSRRDEAFF
TRBV20-1,NA,TRBJ1-3,NA,TGCAGTGCTAGAGATCTGTCAGGGGCTGGAAACACCATATATTTT,CSARDLSGAGNTIYF
TRBV20-1,many,TRBJ2-4,NA,TGCAGTGCAGGGGGGGGGTTTCTAAACATTCAGTACTTC,CSAGGGFLNIQYF
TRBV10-3,few,TRBJ1-2,NA,TGTGCCATCAGTCCGGGTATGGGCGGCTACACCTTC,CAISPGMGGYTF
TRBV29-1,NA,TRBJ2-3,TRBD1,TGCAGCGTCCACGGTCAAGGGGGCGTTAGCACAGATACGCAGTATTTT,CSVHGQGGVSTDTQYF
TRBV19,NA,TRBJ2-6,NA,TGTGCCAGTAGTAGCTCCGGGTCCTTCCCTGGGGCCAACGTCCTGACTTTC,CASSSSGSFPGANVLTF
TRBV20-1,once,TRBJ2-1,NA,TGCAGTGCTAGAGATTTATCCCGGGGGGCCGACTACAATGAGCAGTTCTTC,CSARDLSRGADYNEQFF
TRBV7-2,NA,TRBJ2-7,TRBD2,TGTGCCAGCCGACCGGGACTAGCGGGCTACGAGCAGTACTTC,CASRPGLAGYEQYF
TRBV6-1,NA,TRBJ1-5,TRBD1,TGTGCCAGCAGCGCGGACAGGGGGCATCAGCCCCAGCATTTT,CASSADRGHQPQHF
TRBV20-1,few,TRBJ2-5,NA,TGCAGTGCTAGAGCCCCACCCTCAGAGACCCAGTACTTC,CSARAPPSETQYF
TRBV5-1,few,TRBJ2-3,NA,TGCGCCAGCAGCGGGGGGGCCCTTAGGGCACAGTATTTT,CASSGGALRAQYF
TRBV7-2,many,TRBJ1-4,TRBD1,TGTGCCAGCAGCCCCAAGACAGGGTCGGATGAAAAACTGTTTTTT,CASSPKTGSDEKLFF
TRBV7-2,many,TRBJ1-1,NA,TGTGCCAGCAGCTCCCAGACAGGGAACACTGAAGCTTTCTTT,CASSSQTGNTEAFF
TRBV7-3,many,TRBJ2-5,NA,TGTGCCAGCAGCTTAACTCCGGGGATGGGGGAGACCCAGTACTTC,CASSLTPGMGETQYF
TRBV3-1,many,TRBJ1-2,NA,TGTGCCAGCAGCCTACAGGGAGCGGGTTATGGCTACACCTTC,CASSLQGAGYGYTF
TRBV11-2,few,TRBJ2-2,NA,TGTGCCAGCAGCCTCCAGACAGTAGAGCTGTTTTTT,CASSLQTVELFF
TRBV7-9,few,TRBJ1-6,NA,TGTGCCAGCAGCCCTCGTGGAGCGGGGGGAAATTCACCCCTCCACTTT,CASSPRGAGGNSPLHF
TRBV12-5,few,TRBJ1-5,NA,TGTGCTAGTGGTTTGAGACAGCCCCAGCATTTT,CASGLRQPQHF
TRBV4-3,many,TRBJ2-7,NA,TGCGCCAGCAGCCAGGGAAAAGGGCCTAACTACGAGCAGTACTTC,CASSQGKGPNYEQYF
TRBV29-1,few,TRBJ2-2,TRBD1,TGCAGCGCAACCCGGGACAGGGGGGCCGGGGAGCTGTTTTTT,CSATRDRGAGELFF
TRBV6-6,few,TRBJ1-1,NA,TGTGCCAGCAGTTACGGTGGGGGGAACACTGAAGCTTTCTTT,CASSYGGGNTEAFF
TRBV12-3/TRBV12-4,NA,TRBJ1-2,NA,TGTGCCAGCAGGTTGGGAATCGACTGGAACTATGGCTACACCTTC,CASRLGIDWNYGYTF
TRBV30,NA,TRBJ1-2,TRBD1,TGTGCCTGGGCCGGGACAGGGGCCCCCTATGGCTACACCTTC,CAWAGTGAPYGYTF
TRBV7-2,NA,TRBJ1-3,NA,TGTGCCAGCAGCTCCCCTTGGCCCGACACTGGCTCTGGAAACACCATATATTTT,CASSSPWPDTGSGNTIYF
TRBV3-1,NA,TRBJ1-6,NA,TGTGCCAGCAGCCAAGTTTCACATTCACCCCTCCACTTT,CASSQVSHSPLHF
TRBV7-2,NA,TRBJ1-1,TRBD1,TGTGCCAGCAGCTTAATCCCAGGGGGTATTGAAGCTTTCTTT,CASSLIPGGIEAFF